The present T cell receptor beta chain was sequenced within a study of T cells after yellow fever vaccination (dated by TCRdb to the late 2010s). Context from the whole study: Libraries from fractions with low cell numbers were prepared with the SMART-Seq v4 Ultra Low Input RNA kit. Blood was collected at multiple timepoints before and after primary and secondary immunization, and bulk PBMC replicates and cell subsets were isolated. To follow T-cell clones before and after both primary and booster YFV17D yellow fever vaccination, bulk TCR alpha and beta repertoires underwent longitudinal sequencing. Two healthy male donors, one aged 18 to 29 and one aged 30 to 40 years, made up the cohort. Results the study describes overall, beyond this receptor: Because the study included only a couple of donors, the extent to which the findings can be generalized is limited. Most clones expanded after primary vaccination (approximately 95% of CD4 and 88% of CD8) were re-detected after the booster, suggesting that broad memory maintenance occurred. Computational filtering was required because FACS-sorted repertoires could contain abundant contaminating clonotypes from the bulk population. The secondary T-cell response was weaker than the primary response but faster, peaking on day 5 instead of day 15. A small fraction of clonotypes showed up in both the CD4 and CD8 compartments, probably as a result of convergent recombination.

For this clonotype: Its antigen is unknown. There are no base qualities to consult, and no much larger clone falls within one base.

V trim: 7 bases; J trim: 12 bases; unmatched bases: 11. From the cysteine up to the phenylalanine, the CDR3 has a length of 11 residues. Solely the CDR3 DNA is kept, with 33 bases framed from the first base. CDR1 GTSNPN and CDR2 SVGIG were looked up in the germline V gene (reference sequence). TCR cDNA was synthesized by 5'RACE template switching, which introduced a universal primer site and unique molecular identifiers. Priming for cDNA synthesis came from both the TCR alpha and TCR beta constant segments. Library amplification used two PCR steps, and the second PCR step added sample barcodes and sequencing adapters. Libraries were sequenced on Illumina HiSeq 2500 (2x100 bp) or NovaSeq (2x150 bp). In the source study's methods: Demultiplexing of reads and collapsing into UMI consensus sequences were performed with MIGEC, and V(D)J alignment was carried out with MiXCR. Vaccine-responding clonotypes were identified with edgeR using replicate PBMC samples, with FDR below 0.01 and a log2 fold change above 5 up to day 15 being required. CD4 or CD8 identity was assigned to each bulk clonotype according to whether the clonotype was present at higher abundance in the sequenced CD4 repertoire or the sequenced CD8 repertoire. Using fastp trimming at Q25 and MiXCR clonotype assembly, TCRdb reanalyzed the public sequencing data and kept in-frame beta chains. Entries are consolidated by CDR3 protein sequence, retaining the most common genes and DNA. TCRdb's processing, not the study's, gives the V and J calls here. The sample contains approximately 510,000 distinct CDR3 sequences, about a fifth of them found a single time. The ten largest clones add up to roughly a sixth of the sample.

Sample treatment or condition, as interpreted from the label and publication: live attenuated yellow fever vaccine strain. Two biological replicates of bulk PBMCs were collected at each blood-draw timepoint. PBMCs were isolated from peripheral blood using a standard Ficoll-Paque protocol. TriZol was used to extract RNA from bulk PBMCs, from CD4 and CD8 fractions, and from dextramer-positive and dextramer-negative fractions. The sequences come from PBMCs, collected 20 to 25 days after the first yellow fever vaccination. Rearrangement joined TRBV30 to TRBJ2-7, and TRBD2 aligns with 8 junction nucleotides. The TCR was taken from a man between 18 and 35 years old who received the YFV17D yellow fever vaccine. The bases read TGTGCCTCCGACGGGACTAGAACGCTGTACTTC. Its protein is CASDGTRTLYF.